This entry features one T cell receptor beta chain sequence. The data were taken from a study of blood T cell repertoires in COVID-19. Assay used: immunoSEQ multiplex PCR; TCRdb lists only in-frame clones, some missing. The table has around 310,000 clones, around 90% seen once. The V gene's germline CDR1 is WNHNN and CDR2 SYGVQD (reference sequence). The length of the CDR3 is 15 residues. The junction had 9 bases not matched to a gene; V was cut back by 2 bases and J by 5 bases. This receptor was identified in a young man who had recovered from COVID-19. The sequenced material came from PBMCs or T cells enriched from blood (not recorded which). This chain uses TRBV10-1 with TRBJ2-7; 7 positions agree with TRBD2. This CDR3 reads CASSESWEGGHEQYF. The DNA of the CDR3 is TGCGCCAGCAGTGAGAGTTGGGAGGGTGGCCACGAGCAGTACTTC.